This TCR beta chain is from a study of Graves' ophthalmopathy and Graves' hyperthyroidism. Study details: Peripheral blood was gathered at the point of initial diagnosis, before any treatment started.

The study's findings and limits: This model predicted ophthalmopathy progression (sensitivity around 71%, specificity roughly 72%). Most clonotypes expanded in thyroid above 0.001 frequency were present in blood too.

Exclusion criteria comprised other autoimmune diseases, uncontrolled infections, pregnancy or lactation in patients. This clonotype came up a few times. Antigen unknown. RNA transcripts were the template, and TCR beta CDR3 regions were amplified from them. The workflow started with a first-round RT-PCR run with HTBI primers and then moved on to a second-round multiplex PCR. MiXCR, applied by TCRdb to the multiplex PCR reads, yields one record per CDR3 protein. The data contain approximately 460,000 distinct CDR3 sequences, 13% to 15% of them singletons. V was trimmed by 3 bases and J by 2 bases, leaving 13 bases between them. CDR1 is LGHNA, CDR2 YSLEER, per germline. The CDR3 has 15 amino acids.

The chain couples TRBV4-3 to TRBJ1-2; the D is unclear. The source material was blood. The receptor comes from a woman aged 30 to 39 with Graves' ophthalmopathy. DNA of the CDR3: TGCGCCAGCAGCCAGACATTGGGGAGCAACTATGGCTACACCTTC. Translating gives CASSQTLGSNYGYTF.